This T cell receptor beta chain was captured in a study of cytomegalovirus exposure and HLA in healthy donors. 13 Jbeta primers and 60 Vbeta primers were used for the PCR. TCRdb's table, derived via immunoSEQ multiplex PCR, lists solely in-frame clones and lacks some. The table shows over 110,000 clones, with 70% to 80% occurring only once. General study findings and limits: A highly shared variant cluster was judged a likely technical artifact. Per a later analysis, 15,000 to 20,000 TCR beta sequences showed association with HLA alleles at 0.05 false discovery rate.

Worth noting for this clone: The antigen is unknown.

The material sequenced was PBMCs. The receptor comes from a woman in her thirties or forties in good health and CMV-seropositive.

The CDR3 sequence is CASSVRLVRETQYF. CDR3 sequence (DNA): TGTGCCAGCAGCGTAAGACTAGTCCGGGAGACCCAGTACTTC. The gene calls are TRBV7-9 and TRBJ2-5, with D tentatively TRBD2 (6 bases). Germline assignment: CDR1 SEHNR and CDR2 FQNEAQ (reference sequence). V was pared by 5 bases and J by 5 bases, with 15 bases between. CDR3 size: 14 residues.